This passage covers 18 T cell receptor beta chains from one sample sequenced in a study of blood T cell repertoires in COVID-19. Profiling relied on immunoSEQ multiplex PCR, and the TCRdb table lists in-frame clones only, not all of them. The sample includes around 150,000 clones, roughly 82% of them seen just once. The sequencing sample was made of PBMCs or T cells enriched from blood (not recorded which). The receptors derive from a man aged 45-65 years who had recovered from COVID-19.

The CDR3 nucleotides read TGTGCCACCAGTGATTTACGGGACAGTTACACAGATACGCAGTATTTT. Translating it yields CATSDLRDSYTDTQYF. The V gene is TRBV24-1, the J gene TRBJ2-3; 7 bases fit TRBD1. From germline, CDR1 is KGHDR and CDR2 SFDVKD. J gave up 2 bases and V 1 base, and 5 bases lay outside the gene matches. The CDR3 has 16 amino acids.

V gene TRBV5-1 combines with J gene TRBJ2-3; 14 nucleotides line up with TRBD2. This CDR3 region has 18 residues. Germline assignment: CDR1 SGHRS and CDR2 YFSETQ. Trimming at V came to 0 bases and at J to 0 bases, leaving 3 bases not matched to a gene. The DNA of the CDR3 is TGCGCCAGCAGCTTGGAGGGACTAGCGGGAGTGAGCACAGATACGCAGTATTTT. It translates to CASSLEGLAGVSTDTQYF.

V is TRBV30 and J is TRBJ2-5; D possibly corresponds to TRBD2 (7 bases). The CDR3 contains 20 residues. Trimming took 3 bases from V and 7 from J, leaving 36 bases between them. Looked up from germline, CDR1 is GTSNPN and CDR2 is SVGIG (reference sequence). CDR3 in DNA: TGTGCCTGGAGCCCCCCCGCGAGGGAGGGCCGAGGGGCTAAGGACAGGACCCAGTACTTC. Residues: CAWSPPAREGRGAKDRTQYF.

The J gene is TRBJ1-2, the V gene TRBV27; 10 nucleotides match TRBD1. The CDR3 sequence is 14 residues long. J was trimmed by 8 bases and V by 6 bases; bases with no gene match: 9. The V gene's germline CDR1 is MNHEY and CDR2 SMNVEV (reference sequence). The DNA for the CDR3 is TGTGCCAGCAGCTGGGGACAGGGGCAAGGCGGCTACACCTTC. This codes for CASSWGQGQGGYTF.

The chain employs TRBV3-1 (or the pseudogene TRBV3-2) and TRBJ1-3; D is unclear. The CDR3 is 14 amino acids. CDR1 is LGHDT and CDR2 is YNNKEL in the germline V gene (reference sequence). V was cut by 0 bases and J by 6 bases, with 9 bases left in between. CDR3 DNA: TGTGCCAGCAGCCAAGATGGGCAATCAAACACCATATATTTT. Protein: CASSQDGQSNTIYF.

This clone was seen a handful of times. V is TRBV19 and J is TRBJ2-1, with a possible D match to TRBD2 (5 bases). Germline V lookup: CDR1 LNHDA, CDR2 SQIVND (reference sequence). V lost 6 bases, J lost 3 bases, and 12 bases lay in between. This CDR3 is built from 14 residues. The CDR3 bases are TGTGCCAGTAGCCCACAACTAGTCTACAATGAGCAGTTCTTC. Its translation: CASSPQLVYNEQFF. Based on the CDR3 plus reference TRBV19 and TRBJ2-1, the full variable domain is DGGITQSPKYLFRKEGQNVTLSCEQNLNHDAMYWYRQDPGQGLRLIYYSQIVNDFQKGDIAEGYSVSREKKESFPLTVTSAQKNPTAFYLCASSPQLVYNEQFFGPGTRLTVL.

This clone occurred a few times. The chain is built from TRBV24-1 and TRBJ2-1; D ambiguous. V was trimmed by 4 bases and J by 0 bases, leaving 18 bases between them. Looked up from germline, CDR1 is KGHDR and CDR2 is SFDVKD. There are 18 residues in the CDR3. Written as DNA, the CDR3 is TGTGCCACCAGTGACTCATTCCCCGCGTTGAGCTCCTACAATGAGCAGTTCTTC. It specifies CATSDSFPALSSYNEQFF.

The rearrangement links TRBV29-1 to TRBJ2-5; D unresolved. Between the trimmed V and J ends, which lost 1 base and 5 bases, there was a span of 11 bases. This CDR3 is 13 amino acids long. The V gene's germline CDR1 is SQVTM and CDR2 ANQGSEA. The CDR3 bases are TGCAGCGTTGAAGTGGCCCAGAGGGAGACCCAGTACTTC. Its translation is CSVEVAQRETQYF.

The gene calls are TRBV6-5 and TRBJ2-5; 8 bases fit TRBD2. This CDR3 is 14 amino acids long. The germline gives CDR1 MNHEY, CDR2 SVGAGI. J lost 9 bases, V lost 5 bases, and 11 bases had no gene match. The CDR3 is CASSLSGGITAQYF. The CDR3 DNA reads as TGTGCCAGCAGTCTGTCGGGAGGGATCACGGCCCAGTACTTC.

DNA for the CDR3: TGTGCCAGAAGCGAGACTAGCGGGGGGCAAACGAGCTCCTACAATGAGCAGTTCTTC. This gives the protein CARSETSGGQTSSYNEQFF. The rearrangement joins TRBV5-3 to TRBJ2-1; 13 bases agree with TRBD2. TRBV5-3 is an ORF, with its function uncertain. The length of the CDR3 is 19 residues. V shed 4 bases, J shed 0 bases, and the junction held 10 bases outside the gene matches.

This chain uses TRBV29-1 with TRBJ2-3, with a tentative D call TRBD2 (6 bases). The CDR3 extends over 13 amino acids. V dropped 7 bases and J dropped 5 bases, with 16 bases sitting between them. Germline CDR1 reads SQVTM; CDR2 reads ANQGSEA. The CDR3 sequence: CSADRGEVDTQYF. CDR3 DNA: TGCAGCGCCGACAGAGGGGAGGTAGATACGCAGTATTTT.

CDR3 protein: CASSPRAGAAHEKLFF. The DNA for the CDR3 is TGTGCCAGCTCACCCAGGGCGGGGGCGGCCCATGAAAAACTGTTTTTT. This rearrangement joins TRBV18 to TRBJ1-4; possibly TRBD1 for D (6 bases). Between the trimmed V and J ends, which lost 3 bases and 6 bases, there was a span of 17 bases. The CDR3 has 16 amino acids. In germline, CDR1 is KGHSH, CDR2 LQKENI.

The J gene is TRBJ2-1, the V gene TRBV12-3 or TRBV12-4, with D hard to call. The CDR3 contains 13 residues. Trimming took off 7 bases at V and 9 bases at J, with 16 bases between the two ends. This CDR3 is CASTPNLPGEQFF. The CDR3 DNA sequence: TGTGCCAGCACCCCCAACTTACCCGGTGAGCAGTTCTTC.

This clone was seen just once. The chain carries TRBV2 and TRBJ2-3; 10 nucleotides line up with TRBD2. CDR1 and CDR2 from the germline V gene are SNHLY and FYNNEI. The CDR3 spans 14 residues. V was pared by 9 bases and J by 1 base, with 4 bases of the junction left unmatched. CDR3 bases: TGTGCCAGATCCGGACTAGCGGGCACAGATACGCAGTATTTT. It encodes CARSGLAGTDTQYF. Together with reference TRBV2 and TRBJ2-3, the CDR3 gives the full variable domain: EPEVTQTPSHQVTQMGQEVILRCVPISNHLYFYWYRQILGQKVEFLVSFYNNEISEKSEIFDDQFSVERPDGSNFTLKIRSTKLEDSAMYFCARSGLAGTDTQYFGPGTRLTVL.

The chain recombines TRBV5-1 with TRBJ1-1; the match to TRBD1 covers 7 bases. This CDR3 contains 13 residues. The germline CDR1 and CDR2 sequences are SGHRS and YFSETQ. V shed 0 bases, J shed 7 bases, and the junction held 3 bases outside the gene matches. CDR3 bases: TGCGCCAGCAGCTTGGTCGACAGGGATGAAGCTTTCTTT. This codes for CASSLVDRDEAFF.

The CDR3 nucleotides read TGCGCCAGCAGCTTCGCAGGGCTTGGCAATGGCTACACCTTC. It translates to CASSFAGLGNGYTF. This chain uses TRBV5-1 with TRBJ1-2, with D possibly matching TRBD1 (5 bases). From germline, CDR1 is SGHRS and CDR2 YFSETQ. The CDR3 consists of 14 residues. Trimming removed 2 bases at V and 6 bases at J, with 14 bases between.

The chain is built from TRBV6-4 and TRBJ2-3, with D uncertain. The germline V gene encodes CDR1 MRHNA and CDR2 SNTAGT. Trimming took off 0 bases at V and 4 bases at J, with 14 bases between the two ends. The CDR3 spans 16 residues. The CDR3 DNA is TGTGCCAGCAGTGACTCGAGCGCCTTTGCCCCAGATACGCAGTATTTT. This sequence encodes CASSDSSAFAPDTQYF.

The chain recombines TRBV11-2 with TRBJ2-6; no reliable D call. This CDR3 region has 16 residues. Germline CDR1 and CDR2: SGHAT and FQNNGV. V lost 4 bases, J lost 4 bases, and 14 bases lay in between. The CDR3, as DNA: TGTGCCAGCAGCTCATCCGGAAGAGCGGGGGCCAACGTCCTGACTTTC. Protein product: CASSSSGRAGANVLTF.